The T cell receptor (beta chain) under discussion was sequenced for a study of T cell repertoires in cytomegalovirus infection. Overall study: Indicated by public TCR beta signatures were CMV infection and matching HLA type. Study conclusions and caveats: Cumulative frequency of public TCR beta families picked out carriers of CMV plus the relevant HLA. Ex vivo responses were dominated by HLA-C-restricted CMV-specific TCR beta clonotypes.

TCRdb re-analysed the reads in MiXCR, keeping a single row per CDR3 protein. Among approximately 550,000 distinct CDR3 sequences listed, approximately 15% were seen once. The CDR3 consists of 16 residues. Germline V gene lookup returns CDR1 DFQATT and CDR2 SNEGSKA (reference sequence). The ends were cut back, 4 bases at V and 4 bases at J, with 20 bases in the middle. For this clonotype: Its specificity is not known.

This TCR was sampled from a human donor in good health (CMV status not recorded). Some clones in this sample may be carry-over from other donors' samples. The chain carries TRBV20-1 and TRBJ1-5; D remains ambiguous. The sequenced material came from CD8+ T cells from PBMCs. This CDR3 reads CSAIEIRGSGNQPQHF. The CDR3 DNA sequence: TGCAGTGCTATAGAGATTCGGGGATCTGGGAATCAGCCCCAGCATTTT.